This T cell receptor beta chain was identified during a study of blood T cells in healthy people across ages. Study-wide findings and caveats: Naive CD4+ cells and diversity were both higher in long-lived donors than in aged donors. Estimates of diversity drawn from one million T cells were considered underestimates.

Remarks on this clonotype: Its antigen is not known.

The CDR3 length is 15 residues. Researchers isolated at least 7 million PBMCs per sample. A sample-barcoded 5' primer and a J-beta primer mix were used in a second PCR of roughly 7 to 12 cycles. TCRdb re-called the 5' RACE reads with MiXCR, one entry per CDR3 protein. Of roughly 730,000 distinct CDR3 sequences in the sample, 45% to 70% are singletons; the top ten hold around 24%. The V call is TRBV21-1, the J call TRBJ2-5; the D call in the table, TRBD1, was not verified against the DNA. The DNA end is a closer match to TRBJ2-7, so the J assignment may be wrong. TRBV21-1 is annotated as a pseudogene. The receptor was derived from a man aged 35 to 55 in good health. Sequenced input: blood. The CDR3 region is CASSKGGQPTYEQYF. CDR3 in DNA: TGTGCCAGCAGCAAGGGGGGACAGCCGACCTACGAGCAGTACTTC.